What follows is one TCR beta chain and its context. The target antigen is unknown. Germline lookup yields CDR1 MNHNS and CDR2 SASEGT. There are 17 residues in the CDR3. The sample comes from a study of T cells expressing NK-cell markers. Study conclusions and caveats: The share of CD8+ T cells held by dominant NKG2C+ clonotypes was about 1.0-8% in about 6 donors. HCMV specificity of the expanded NKG2C+ T cell clones was not established.

TCR beta cDNA was made by 5'RACE template switching with UMIs. TCRdb reworked the 5' RACE reads into one entry per CDR3 protein, no DNA. Listed are about 380,000 distinct CDR3 sequences; roughly 5.2% falls within the top ten. The sequencing sample was made of blood T cells: a sorted CD56 or NKG2C T cell subset, CD4+ or CD8+ T cells, or bulk PBMC T cells (not recorded which). The rearrangement uses TRBV6-1 and TRBJ1-6. The sequence came from a man aged 18 to 70 in good health. The CDR3 sequence is CASSDRTSSSYNSPLHF.